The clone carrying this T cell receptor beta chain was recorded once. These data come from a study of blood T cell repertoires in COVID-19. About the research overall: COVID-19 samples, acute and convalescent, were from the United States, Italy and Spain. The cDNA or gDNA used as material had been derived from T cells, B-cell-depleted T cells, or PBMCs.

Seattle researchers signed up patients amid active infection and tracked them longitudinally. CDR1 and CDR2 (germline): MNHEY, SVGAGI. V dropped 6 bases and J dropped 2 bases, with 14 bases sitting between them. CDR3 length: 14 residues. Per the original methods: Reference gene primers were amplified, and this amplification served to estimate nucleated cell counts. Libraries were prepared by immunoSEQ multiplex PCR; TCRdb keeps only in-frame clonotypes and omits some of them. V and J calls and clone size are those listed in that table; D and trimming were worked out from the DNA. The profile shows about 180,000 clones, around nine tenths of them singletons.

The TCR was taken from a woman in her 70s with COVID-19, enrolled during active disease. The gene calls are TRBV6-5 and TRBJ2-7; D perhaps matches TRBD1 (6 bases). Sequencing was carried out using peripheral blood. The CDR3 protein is CASSVSGAAYEQYF. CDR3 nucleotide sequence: TGTGCCAGCAGCGTATCAGGGGCAGCCTACGAGCAGTACTTC.